This TCR beta chain stems from a study of cytomegalovirus exposure and HLA in healthy donors. PCR amplification relied on 60 Vbeta primers (plus 13 Jbeta primers). TCRdb keeps only in-frame clones here, not all; method: immunoSEQ multiplex PCR. The profile shows hundreds of thousands of clones, about 89% of them singletons. The donors, nominally healthy at sampling, likely had unrecorded immune exposures. The sequence was obtained from a woman between 18 and 29 years old in good health and CMV-seronegative. Sequencing was carried out using PBMCs.

The DNA of the CDR3 is TGCGCCAGCACACCGAAGTGGTCTAGCGGGTCGGGAGGGGAGACCCAGTACTTC. Its protein is CASTPKWSSGSGGETQYF. The chain links TRBV5-1 to TRBJ2-5; 8 bases align to TRBD2. With 6 bases clipped from V and 5 bases from J, the junction kept 21 bases outside the gene matches. Germline lookup yields CDR1 SGHRS and CDR2 YFSETQ. The CDR3 consists of 18 residues.